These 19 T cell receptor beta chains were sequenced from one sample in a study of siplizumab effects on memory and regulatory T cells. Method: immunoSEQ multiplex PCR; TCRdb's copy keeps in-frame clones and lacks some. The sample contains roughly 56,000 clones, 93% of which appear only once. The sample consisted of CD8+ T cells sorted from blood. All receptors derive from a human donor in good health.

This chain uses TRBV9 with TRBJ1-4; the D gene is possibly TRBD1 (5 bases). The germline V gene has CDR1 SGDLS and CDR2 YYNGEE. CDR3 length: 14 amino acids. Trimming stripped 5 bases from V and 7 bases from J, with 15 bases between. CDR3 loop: CASSSGAGTEKLFF. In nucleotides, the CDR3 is TGTGCCAGCAGTTCCGGGGCAGGAACTGAAAAACTGTTTTTT.

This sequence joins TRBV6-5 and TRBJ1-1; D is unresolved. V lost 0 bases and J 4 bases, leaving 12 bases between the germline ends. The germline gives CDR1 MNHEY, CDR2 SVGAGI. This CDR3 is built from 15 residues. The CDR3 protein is CASSYSSSGITEAFF. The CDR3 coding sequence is TGTGCCAGCAGTTACTCGAGTAGCGGGATCACTGAAGCTTTCTTT.

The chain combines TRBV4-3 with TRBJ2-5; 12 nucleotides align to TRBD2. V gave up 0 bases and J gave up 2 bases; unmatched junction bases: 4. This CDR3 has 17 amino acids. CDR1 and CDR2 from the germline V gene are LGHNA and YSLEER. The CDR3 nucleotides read TGCGCCAGCAGCCAAGATTCCCTAGCGGGAGGGCAAGAGACCCAGTACTTC. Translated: CASSQDSLAGGQETQYF.

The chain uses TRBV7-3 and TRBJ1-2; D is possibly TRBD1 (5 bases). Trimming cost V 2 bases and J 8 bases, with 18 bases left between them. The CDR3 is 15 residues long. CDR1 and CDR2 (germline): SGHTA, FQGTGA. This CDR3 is CASSLGQGPMGGYTF. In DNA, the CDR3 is TGTGCCAGCAGCTTAGGTCAGGGACCTATGGGAGGCTACACCTTC. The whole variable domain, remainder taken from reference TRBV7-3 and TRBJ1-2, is GAGVSQTPSNKVTEKGKYVELRCDPISGHTALYWYRQSLGQGPEFLIYFQGTGAADDSGLPNDRFFAVRPEGSVSTLKIQRTERGDSAVYLCASSLGQGPMGGYTFGSGTRLTVV.

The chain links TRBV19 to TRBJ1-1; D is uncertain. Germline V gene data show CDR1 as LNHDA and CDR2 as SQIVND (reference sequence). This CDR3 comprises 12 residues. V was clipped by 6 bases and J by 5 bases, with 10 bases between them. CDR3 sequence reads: CASRNGGTEAFF. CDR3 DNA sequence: TGTGCCAGTAGAAACGGAGGAACTGAAGCTTTCTTT. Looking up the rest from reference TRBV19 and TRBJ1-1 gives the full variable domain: DGGITQSPKYLFRKEGQNVTLSCEQNLNHDAMYWYRQDPGQGLRLIYYSQIVNDFQKGDIAEGYSVSREKKESFPLTVTSAQKNPTAFYLCASRNGGTEAFFGQGTRLTVV.

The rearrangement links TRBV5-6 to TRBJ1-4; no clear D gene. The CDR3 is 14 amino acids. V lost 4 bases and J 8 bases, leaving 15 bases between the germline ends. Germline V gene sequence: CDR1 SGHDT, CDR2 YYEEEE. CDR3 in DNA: TGTGCCAGCAGCCTGGCGGGAGGGATCGAAAAACTGTTTTTT. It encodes CASSLAGGIEKLFF.

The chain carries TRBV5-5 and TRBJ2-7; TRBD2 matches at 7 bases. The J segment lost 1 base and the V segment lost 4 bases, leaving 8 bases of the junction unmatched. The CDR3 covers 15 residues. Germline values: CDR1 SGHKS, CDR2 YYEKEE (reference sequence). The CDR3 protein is CASSPVAGESYEQYF. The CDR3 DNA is TGTGCCAGCAGCCCGGTTGCGGGAGAGTCCTACGAGCAGTACTTC. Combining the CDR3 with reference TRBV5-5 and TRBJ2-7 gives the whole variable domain DAGVTQSPTHLIKTRGQQVTLRCSPISGHKSVSWYQQVLGQGPQFIFQYYEKEERGRGNFPDRFSARQFPNYSSELNVNALLLGDSALYLCASSPVAGESYEQYFGPGTRLTVT.

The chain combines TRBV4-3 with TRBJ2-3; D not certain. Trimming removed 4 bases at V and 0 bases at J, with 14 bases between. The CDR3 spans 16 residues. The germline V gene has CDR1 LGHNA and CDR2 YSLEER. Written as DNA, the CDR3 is TGCGCCAGCAGCCCGAAGCCCGCCCCAAGCACAGATACGCAGTATTTT. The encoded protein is CASSPKPAPSTDTQYF.

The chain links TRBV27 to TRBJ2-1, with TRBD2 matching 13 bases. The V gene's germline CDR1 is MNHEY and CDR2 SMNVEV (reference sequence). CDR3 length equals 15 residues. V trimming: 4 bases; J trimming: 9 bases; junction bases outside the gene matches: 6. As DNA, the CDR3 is TGTGCCAGCAGTTCAGGACTAGCGGGAGTGAGTGAGCAGTTCTTC. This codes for CASSSGLAGVSEQFF.

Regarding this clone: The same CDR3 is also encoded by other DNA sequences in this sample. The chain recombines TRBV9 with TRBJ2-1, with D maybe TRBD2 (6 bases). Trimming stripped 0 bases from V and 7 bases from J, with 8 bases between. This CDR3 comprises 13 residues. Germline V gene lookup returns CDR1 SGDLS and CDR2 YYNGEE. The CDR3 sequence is CASSVAEGNEQFF. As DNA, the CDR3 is TGTGCCAGCAGCGTAGCGGAGGGAAATGAGCAGTTCTTC.

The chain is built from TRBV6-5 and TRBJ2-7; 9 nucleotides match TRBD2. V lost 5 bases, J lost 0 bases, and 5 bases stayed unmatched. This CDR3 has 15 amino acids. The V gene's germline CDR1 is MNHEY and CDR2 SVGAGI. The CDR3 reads CASSPIAGASYEQYF. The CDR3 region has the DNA TGTGCCAGCAGTCCTATAGCGGGAGCCTCCTACGAGCAGTACTTC.

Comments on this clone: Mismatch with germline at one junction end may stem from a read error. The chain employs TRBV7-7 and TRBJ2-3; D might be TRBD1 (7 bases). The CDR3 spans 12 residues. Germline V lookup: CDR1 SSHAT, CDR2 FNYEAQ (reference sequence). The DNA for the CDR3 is TGTGCTAGCAGCCAGGGGGGAGATACGCAGTATTTT. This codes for CASSQGGDTQYF.

As DNA, the CDR3 is TGTGCCAGCAGCGGCGACAGGGCGGGGGAGCAGTACTTC. Encoded protein: CASSGDRAGEQYF. This chain uses TRBV5-4 with TRBJ2-7; perhaps TRBD1 as D (7 bases). This CDR3 comprises 13 residues. Trimming removed 4 bases from V and 7 bases from J, with 15 bases in between. Per germline, CDR1 SGHNT and CDR2 YYREEE (reference sequence).

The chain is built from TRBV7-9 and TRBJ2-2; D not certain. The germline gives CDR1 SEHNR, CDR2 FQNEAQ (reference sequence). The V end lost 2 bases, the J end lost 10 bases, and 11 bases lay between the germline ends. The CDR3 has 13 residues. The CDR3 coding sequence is TGTGCCAGCAGCTTAACGGACGAAGTGGAGCTGTTTTTT. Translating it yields CASSLTDEVELFF.

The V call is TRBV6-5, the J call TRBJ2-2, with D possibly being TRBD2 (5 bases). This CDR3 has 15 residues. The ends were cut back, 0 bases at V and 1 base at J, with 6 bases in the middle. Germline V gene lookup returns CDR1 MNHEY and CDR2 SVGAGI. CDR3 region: CASSYSRENTGELFF. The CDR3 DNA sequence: TGTGCCAGCAGTTACTCACGGGAGAACACCGGGGAGCTGTTTTTT.

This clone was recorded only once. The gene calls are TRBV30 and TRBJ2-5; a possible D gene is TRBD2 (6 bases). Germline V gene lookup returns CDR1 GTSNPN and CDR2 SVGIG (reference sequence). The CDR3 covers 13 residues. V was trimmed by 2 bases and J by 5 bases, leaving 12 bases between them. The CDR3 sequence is CAWSPTSYETQYF. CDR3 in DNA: TGTGCCTGGAGTCCCACTAGCTATGAGACCCAGTACTTC.

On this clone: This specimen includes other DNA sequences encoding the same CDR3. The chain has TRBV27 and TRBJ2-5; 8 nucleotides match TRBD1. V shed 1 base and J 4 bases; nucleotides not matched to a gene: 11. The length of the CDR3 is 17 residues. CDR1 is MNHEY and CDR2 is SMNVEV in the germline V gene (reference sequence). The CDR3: CASSLLLGQGARETQYF. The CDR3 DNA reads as TGTGCCAGCAGTTTATTATTGGGGCAGGGGGCAAGAGAGACCCAGTACTTC.

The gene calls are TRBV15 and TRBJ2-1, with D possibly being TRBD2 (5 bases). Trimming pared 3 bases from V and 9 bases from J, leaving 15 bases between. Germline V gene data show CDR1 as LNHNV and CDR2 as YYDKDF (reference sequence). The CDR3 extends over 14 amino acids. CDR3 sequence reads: CATSRDFSALEQFF. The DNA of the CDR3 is TGTGCCACCAGCAGGGACTTCTCTGCGCTTGAGCAGTTCTTC.

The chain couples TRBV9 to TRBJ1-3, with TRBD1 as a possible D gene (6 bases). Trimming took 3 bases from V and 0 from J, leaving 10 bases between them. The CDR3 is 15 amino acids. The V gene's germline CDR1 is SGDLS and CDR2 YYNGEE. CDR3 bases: TGTGCCAGCAGCGGCCGGGACATCTCTGGAAACACCATATATTTT. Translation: CASSGRDISGNTIYF.